The clone carrying this T cell receptor (beta chain) was recorded once. Its antigen is as yet unknown. The record originates from a study of breast tumors, draining lymph nodes, adjacent tissues. TCRdb re-called the multiplex PCR reads with MiXCR, one entry per CDR3 protein. The table records roughly 110,000 distinct CDR3 sequences, under 40% of them present only once. General study points: Luminal-like breast cancer showed significantly greater tumor-nontumor repertoire similarity than basal-like breast cancer did. The lymph node origin of tumor T cells was framed as consistent with a hypothesis, not demonstrated. Compared with lymph nodes, tumors were less diverse; compared with nontumor tissue, more. Findings are consistent with lymph node origin and intratumoral expansion of most tumor T cells.

Axillary draining lymph nodes of breast cancer patients supplied the node samples. This receptor was identified in a female donor with breast cancer. Some clones in this sample may be carry-over from other donors' samples. Sequencing was carried out using axillary lymph node tissue.

In nucleotides, the CDR3 is TGCGTCAGTAGCCTACAAGGGGGCAGGACTAATGAAAAACTGTTTTTT. This sequence encodes CVSSLQGGRTNEKLFF. The rearrangement uses TRBV4-3 and TRBJ1-4; 7 positions match TRBD1. In germline, CDR1 is LGHNA, CDR2 YSLEER. The CDR3 sequence is 16 residues long.